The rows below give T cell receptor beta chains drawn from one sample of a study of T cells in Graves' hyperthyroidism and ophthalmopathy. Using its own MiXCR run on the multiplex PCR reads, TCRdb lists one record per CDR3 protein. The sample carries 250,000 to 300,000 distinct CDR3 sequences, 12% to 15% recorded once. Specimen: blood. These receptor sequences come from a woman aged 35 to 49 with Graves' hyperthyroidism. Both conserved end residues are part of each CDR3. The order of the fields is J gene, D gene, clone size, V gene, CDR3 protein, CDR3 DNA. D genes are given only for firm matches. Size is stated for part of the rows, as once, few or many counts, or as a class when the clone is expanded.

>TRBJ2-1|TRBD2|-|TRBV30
CAWRRWGGSSYNEQFF
TGTGCCTGGCGAAGATGGGGCGGGAGCTCCTACAATGAGCAGTTCTTC
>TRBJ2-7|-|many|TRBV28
CASSLAKGGYEQYF
TGTGCCAGCAGTTTGGCAAAGGGTGGCTACGAGCAGTACTTC
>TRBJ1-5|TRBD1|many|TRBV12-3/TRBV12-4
CASSLDRGNSNQPQHF
TGTGCCAGCAGCCTTGACAGGGGAAATAGCAATCAGCCCCAGCATTTT
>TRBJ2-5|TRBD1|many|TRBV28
CASGTGTGVETQYF
TGTGCCAGTGGGACCGGGACAGGGGTTGAGACCCAGTACTTC
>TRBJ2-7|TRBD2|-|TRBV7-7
CASSSAGGSYEQYF
TGTGCTAGCAGCTCCGCGGGAGGGTCTTACGAGCAGTACTTC
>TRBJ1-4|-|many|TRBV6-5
CASSYSTVSTNEKLFF
TGTGCCAGCAGTTACTCAACGGTATCAACTAATGAAAAACTGTTTTTT
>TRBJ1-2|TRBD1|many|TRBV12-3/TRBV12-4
CASSLVLGQNYGYTF
TGTGCCAGCAGTTTGGTGCTGGGACAGAACTATGGCTACACCTTC
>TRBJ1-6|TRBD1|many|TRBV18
CASSDATGHSPLHF
TGTGCCAGCTCAGACGCGACAGGGCACTCACCCCTCCACTTT
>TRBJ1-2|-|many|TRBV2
CASRREVNYGYTF
TGTGCCAGCAGGCGGGAGGTTAACTATGGCTACACCTTC
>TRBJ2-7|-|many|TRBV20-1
CSAKATSANHEQYF
TGCAGTGCGAAGGCAACTAGTGCAAACCACGAGCAGTACTTC
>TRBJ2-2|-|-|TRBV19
CASSARVSNTGELFF
TGTGCCAGTAGTGCCAGGGTGTCAAACACCGGGGAGCTGTTTTTT
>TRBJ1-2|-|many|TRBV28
CASSPVLNYGYTF
TGTGCCAGCAGCCCGGTGCTAAACTATGGCTACACCTTC
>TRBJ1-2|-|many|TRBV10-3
CAIGGGARGYTF
TGTGCCATCGGAGGAGGGGCGCGAGGCTACACCTTC
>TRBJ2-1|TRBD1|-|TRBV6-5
CASSYHLTGGGNEQFF
TGTGCCAGCAGTTACCACCTGACAGGGGGTGGCAATGAGCAGTTCTTC
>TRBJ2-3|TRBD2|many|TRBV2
CASSTLAGTDTQYF
TGTGCCAGCAGTACCCTAGCGGGCACAGATACGCAGTATTTT
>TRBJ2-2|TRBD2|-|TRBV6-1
CASSSPLAGGSGELFF
TGTGCCAGCAGTTCCCCCCTAGCGGGAGGGTCCGGGGAGCTGTTTTTT
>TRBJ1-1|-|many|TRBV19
CASSKGAEAFF
TGTGCCAGTAGTAAGGGAGCTGAAGCTTTCTTT
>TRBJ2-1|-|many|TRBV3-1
CASSQGPTYNEQFF
TGTGCCAGCAGCCAAGGGCCTACCTACAATGAGCAGTTCTTC
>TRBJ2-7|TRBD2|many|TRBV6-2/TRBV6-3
CASSYSGAISYEQYF
TGTGCCAGCAGTTACAGCGGGGCCATCTCCTACGAGCAGTACTTC
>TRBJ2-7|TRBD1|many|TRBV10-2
CASSHGTGVYEQYF
TGCGCCAGCAGTCACGGGACAGGAGTCTACGAGCAGTACTTC
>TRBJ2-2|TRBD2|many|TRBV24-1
CATSDRTSGTTGELFF
TGTGCCACCAGTGATCGAACTAGCGGGACGACCGGGGAGCTGTTTTTT
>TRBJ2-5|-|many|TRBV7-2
CASSQRGETQYF
TGTGCCAGCAGCCAGAGGGGGGAGACCCAGTACTTC
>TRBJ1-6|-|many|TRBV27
CASSISTGPISPLHF
TGTGCCAGCAGTATATCCACAGGGCCTATTTCACCCCTCCACTTT
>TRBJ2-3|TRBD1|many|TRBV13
CASSADRLNTQYF
TGTGCCAGCAGCGCGGACAGGTTGAATACGCAGTATTTT
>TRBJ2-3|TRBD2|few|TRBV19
CASRAAGGTDTQYF
TGTGCCAGTAGGGCGGCGGGAGGCACAGATACGCAGTATTTT
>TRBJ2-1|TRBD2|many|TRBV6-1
CASSGIPGLARGYNEQFF
TGTGCCAGCAGTGGCATACCGGGACTAGCGAGAGGCTACAATGAGCAGTTCTTC
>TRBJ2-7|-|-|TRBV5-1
CASKRNYEQYF
TGCGCCAGCAAACGGAACTACGAGCAGTACTTC
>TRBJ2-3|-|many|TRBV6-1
CASSKAEFTDTQYF
TGTGCCAGCAGCAAAGCGGAATTCACAGATACGCAGTATTTT
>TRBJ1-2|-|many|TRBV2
CASSEPVNYGYTF
TGTGCCAGCAGTGAACCGGTGAACTATGGCTACACCTTC
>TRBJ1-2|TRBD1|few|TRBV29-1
CSADREYGYTF
TGCAGCGCGGACAGGGAATACGGCTACACCTTC
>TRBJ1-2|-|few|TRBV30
CAWTPGLDGYTF
TGTGCCTGGACCCCCGGACTGGATGGCTACACCTTC
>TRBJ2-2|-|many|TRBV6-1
CASRKIQANTGELFF
TGTGCCAGCAGAAAAATACAGGCGAACACCGGGGAGCTGTTTTTT
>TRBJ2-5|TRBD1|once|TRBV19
CASSRLQQGGGYETQYF
TGTGCCAGTAGCCGCCTTCAACAGGGGGGCGGTTATGAGACCCAGTACTTC
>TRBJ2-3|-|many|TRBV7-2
CASSKNSGPVTDTQYF
TGTGCCAGCAGTAAAAACTCCGGGCCCGTCACAGATACGCAGTATTTT
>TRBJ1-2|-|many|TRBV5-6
CASSLAQDYGYTF
TGTGCCAGCAGCTTGGCGCAGGACTATGGCTACACCTTC
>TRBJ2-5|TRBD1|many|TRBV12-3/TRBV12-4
CASSFNSDRGGKYF
TGTGCCAGCAGTTTCAACTCTGACAGGGGTGGGAAGTACTTC
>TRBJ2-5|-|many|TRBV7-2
CASSLVGGTQETQYF
TGTGCCAGCAGCTTAGTTGGTGGGACTCAAGAGACCCAGTACTTC
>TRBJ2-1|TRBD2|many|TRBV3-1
CASSQGLTSGRYNEQFF
TGTGCCAGCAGCCAAGGGTTGACTAGCGGCCGATACAATGAGCAGTTCTTC
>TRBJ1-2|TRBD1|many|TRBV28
CASSSTGIYYGYTF
TGTGCCAGCAGTTCGACAGGGATCTATTATGGCTACACCTTC
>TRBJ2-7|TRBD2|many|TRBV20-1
CSASGRALYEQYF
TGCAGTGCTAGCGGGAGGGCACTCTACGAGCAGTACTTC
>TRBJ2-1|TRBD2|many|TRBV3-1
CASSQDRASGSAQEQFF
TGTGCCAGCAGCCAAGATCGCGCTAGCGGGAGTGCCCAGGAGCAGTTCTTC
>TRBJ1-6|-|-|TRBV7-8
CASRLLAPIYNSPLHF
TGTGCCAGCAGGTTACTTGCCCCAATCTATAATTCACCCCTCCACTTT
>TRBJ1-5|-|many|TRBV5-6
CASSLFRGNQPQHF
TGTGCCAGCAGCTTGTTCCGGGGAAATCAGCCCCAGCATTTT
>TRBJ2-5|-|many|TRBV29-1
CSVGAGVETQYF
TGCAGCGTTGGAGCAGGCGTGGAGACCCAGTACTTC
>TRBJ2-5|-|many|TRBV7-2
CASSLRGLLGETQYF
TGTGCCAGCAGCCTTAGGGGTTTGTTAGGAGAGACCCAGTACTTC
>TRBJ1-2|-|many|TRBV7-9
CASSLADTANGYTF
TGTGCCAGCAGCTTAGCAGACACGGCGAATGGCTACACCTTC
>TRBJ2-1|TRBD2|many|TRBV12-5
CASGSGAGGPTNEQFF
TGTGCTAGTGGCAGCGGAGCGGGAGGGCCGACCAATGAGCAGTTCTTC